The 5 T cell receptor beta chains in this list originate from one sample, sequenced in a study of shared T cell receptors in the human thymus. Assay: immunoSEQ multiplex PCR; the TCRdb copy retains only in-frame clones and omits some. The sample records about 610,000 clones, roughly 90% being singletons. These data were likewise used in another study, on human thymus T cells.

The material sequenced was thymocytes. These receptors all stem from a boy in the first two years of life with a congenital heart defect.

This sequence joins TRBV7-2 and TRBJ2-7; 10 positions agree with TRBD2. Germline trimming cut 7 bases from V and 2 bases from J; bases unmatched to any gene: 17. Per germline, CDR1 SGHTA and CDR2 FQGNSA. The CDR3 totals 18 residues. The CDR3 reads CASTIGEREGKKPYEQYF. The CDR3 DNA reads as TGTGCCAGCACCATAGGGGAGCGGGAGGGTAAAAAACCCTACGAGCAGTACTTC.

The sample holds one count of this clone. This rearrangement joins TRBV4-2 to TRBJ2-5; 9 bases are a match to TRBD2. The CDR3 runs 17 residues. The trim removed 4 bases at V and 0 bases at J, leaving 9 bases unmatched. Germline loops: CDR1 LGHNA, CDR2 YNFKEQ. The CDR3 bases are TGTGCCAGCAGCCTCGGCGGGAGACTAGCGGACCAAGAGACCCAGTACTTC. This translates into CASSLGGRLADQETQYF.

V is TRBV2 and J is TRBJ2-3, with 11 bases identical to TRBD1. The germline gives CDR1 SNHLY, CDR2 FYNNEI. Trimming cost V 6 bases and J 0 bases; bases outside gene matches: 11. The CDR3 has 18 amino acids. The CDR3 DNA follows: TGTGCCAGCAGAGCCCGGGACAGGGGGGATGCTAGCACAGATACGCAGTATTTT. This sequence encodes CASRARDRGDASTDTQYF.

CDR3 region: CASSIVAGRLETQYF. The CDR3 DNA sequence: TGTGCCAGTAGTATAGTGGCAGGGAGGCTTGAGACCCAGTACTTC. This chain uses TRBV19 with TRBJ2-5, with TRBD2 as a possible D gene (6 bases). Germline assignment: CDR1 LNHDA and CDR2 SQIVND (reference sequence). This CDR3 comprises 15 residues. Trimming left V 1 base short and J 5 bases short, with 14 bases between.

The V and J genes are TRBV2 and TRBJ2-7; 10 nucleotides line up with TRBD2. The CDR3 covers 17 residues. V trimming: 6 bases; J trimming: 3 bases; junction bases outside the gene matches: 14. CDR1 SNHLY and CDR2 FYNNEI come from the germline V gene. The CDR3 region has the DNA TGTGCCAGCAGACCAAAAGTTGGGACTAGCGATTACTACGAGCAGTACTTC. It specifies CASRPKVGTSDYYEQYF.